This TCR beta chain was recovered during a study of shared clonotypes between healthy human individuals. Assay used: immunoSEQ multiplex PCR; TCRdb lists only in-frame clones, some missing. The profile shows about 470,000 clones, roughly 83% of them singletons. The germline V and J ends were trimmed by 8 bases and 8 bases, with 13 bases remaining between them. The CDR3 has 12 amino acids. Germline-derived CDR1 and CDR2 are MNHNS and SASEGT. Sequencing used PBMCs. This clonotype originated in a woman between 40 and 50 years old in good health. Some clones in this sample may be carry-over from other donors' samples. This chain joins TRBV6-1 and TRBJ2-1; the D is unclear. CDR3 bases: TGTGCCAGCTATATAGGCGCGGATGAGCAGTTCTTC. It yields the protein CASYIGADEQFF.